This T cell receptor (beta chain) appears in the sequencing data of a study of Graves' ophthalmopathy and Graves' hyperthyroidism. Study results and limitations: In blood appeared most of the expanded thyroid clonotypes whose frequency exceeded 0.001.

Certain patients, namely those with other autoimmune diseases, uncontrolled infections, pregnancy or lactation, were excluded. RNA transcripts were the template, and TCR beta CDR3 regions were amplified from them. HTBI primers were used in a first-round RT-PCR, which preceded a second-round multiplex PCR. TCRdb used MiXCR to reprocess the multiplex PCR reads, holding one entry per CDR3 protein. The repertoire consists of about 400,000 distinct CDR3 sequences, with roughly 21% occurring once and the leading ten covering under 3.5%. This CDR3 is 17 amino acids long. The germline V gene has CDR1 PRHDT and CDR2 FYEKMQ (reference sequence). V lost 0 bases to trimming and J lost 7 bases; unmatched junction nucleotides: 12. This clonotype was counted at least ten times. What it recognizes is unknown.

This TCR was recovered from a woman aged 18-29 years with stable Graves' hyperthyroidism. What was sequenced was peripheral blood. The chain employs TRBV13 and TRBJ1-5, with 7 bases matching TRBD1. The CDR3 spells CASSLGMGGRGQQPQHF. DNA of the CDR3: TGTGCCAGCAGCTTAGGAATGGGTGGTAGGGGGCAACAGCCCCAGCATTTT.